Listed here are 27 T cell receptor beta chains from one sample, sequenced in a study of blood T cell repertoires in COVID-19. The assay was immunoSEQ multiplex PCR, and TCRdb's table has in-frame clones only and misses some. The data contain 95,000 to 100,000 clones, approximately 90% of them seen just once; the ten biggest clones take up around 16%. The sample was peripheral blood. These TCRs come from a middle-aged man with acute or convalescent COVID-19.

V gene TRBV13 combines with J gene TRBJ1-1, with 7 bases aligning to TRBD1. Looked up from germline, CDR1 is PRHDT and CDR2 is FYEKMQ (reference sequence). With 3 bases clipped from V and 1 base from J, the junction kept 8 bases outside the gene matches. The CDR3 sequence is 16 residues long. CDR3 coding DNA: TGTGCCAGCAGCTTTGAGGGGGCGGGGTGGAACACTGAAGCTTTCTTT. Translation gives CASSFEGAGWNTEAFF. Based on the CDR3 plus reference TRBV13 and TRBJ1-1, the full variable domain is AAGVIQSPRHLIKEKRETATLKCYPIPRHDTVYWYQQGPGQDPQFLISFYEKMQSDKGSIPDRFSAQQFSDYHSELNMSSLELGDSALYFCASSFEGAGWNTEAFFGQGTRLTVV.

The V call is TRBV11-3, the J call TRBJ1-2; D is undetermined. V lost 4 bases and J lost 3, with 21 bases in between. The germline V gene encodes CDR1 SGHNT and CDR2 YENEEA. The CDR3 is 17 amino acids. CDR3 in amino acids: CASSSGGPVGSYYGYTF. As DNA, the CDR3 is TGTGCCAGCAGCTCTGGTGGGCCCGTAGGCAGCTACTATGGCTACACCTTC. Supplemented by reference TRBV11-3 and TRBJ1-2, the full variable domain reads EAGVVQSPRYKIIEKKQPVAFWCNPISGHNTLYWYLQNLGQGPELLIRYENEEAVDDSQLPKDRFSAERLKGVDSTLKIQPAELGDSAVYLCASSSGGPVGSYYGYTFGSGTRLTVV.

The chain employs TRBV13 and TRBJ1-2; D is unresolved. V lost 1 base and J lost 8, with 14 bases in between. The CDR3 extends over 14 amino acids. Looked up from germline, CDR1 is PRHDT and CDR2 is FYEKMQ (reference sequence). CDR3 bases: TGTGCCAGCAGCTTAGCAGGCGAGTTGGGCGGCTACACCTTC. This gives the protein CASSLAGELGGYTF.

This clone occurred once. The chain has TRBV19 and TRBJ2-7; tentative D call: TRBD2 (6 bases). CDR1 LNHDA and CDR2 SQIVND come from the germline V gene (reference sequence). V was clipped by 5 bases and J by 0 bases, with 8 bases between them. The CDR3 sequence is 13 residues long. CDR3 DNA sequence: TGTGCCAGTAGTGGAGGGGCCTCCTACGAGCAGTACTTC. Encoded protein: CASSGGASYEQYF.

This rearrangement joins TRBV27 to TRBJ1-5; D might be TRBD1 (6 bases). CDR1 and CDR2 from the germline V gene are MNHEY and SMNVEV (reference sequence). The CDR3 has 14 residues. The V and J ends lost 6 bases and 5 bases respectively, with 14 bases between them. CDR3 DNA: TGTGCCAGCAGGTTACAGGGTTGGGATCAGCCCCAGCATTTT. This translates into CASRLQGWDQPQHF.

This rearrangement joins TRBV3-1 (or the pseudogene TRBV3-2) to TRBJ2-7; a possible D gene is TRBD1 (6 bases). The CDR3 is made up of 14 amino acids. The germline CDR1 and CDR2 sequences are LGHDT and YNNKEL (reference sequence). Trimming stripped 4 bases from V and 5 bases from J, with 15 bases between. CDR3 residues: CASSRRQVRDEQYF. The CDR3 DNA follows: TGTGCCAGCAGCCGGCGACAGGTACGGGACGAGCAGTACTTC.

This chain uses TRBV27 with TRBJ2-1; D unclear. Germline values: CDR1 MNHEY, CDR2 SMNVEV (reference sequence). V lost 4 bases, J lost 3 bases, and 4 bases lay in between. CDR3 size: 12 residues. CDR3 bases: TGTGCCAGCAGTTCCATCTACAATGAGCAGTTCTTC. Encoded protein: CASSSIYNEQFF.

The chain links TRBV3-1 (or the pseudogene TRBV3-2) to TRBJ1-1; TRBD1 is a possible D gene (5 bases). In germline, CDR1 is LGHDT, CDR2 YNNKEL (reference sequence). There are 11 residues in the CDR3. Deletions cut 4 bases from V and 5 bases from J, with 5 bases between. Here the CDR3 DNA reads TGTGCCAGCAGCCCAGGGACTGAAGCTTTCTTT. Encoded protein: CASSPGTEAFF.

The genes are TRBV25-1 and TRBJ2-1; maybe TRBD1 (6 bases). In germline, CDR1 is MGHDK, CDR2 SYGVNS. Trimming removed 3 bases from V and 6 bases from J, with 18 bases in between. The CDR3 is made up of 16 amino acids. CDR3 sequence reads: CASSDQTGPAANEQFF. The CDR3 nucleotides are TGTGCCAGCAGTGACCAGACAGGCCCAGCGGCCAATGAGCAGTTCTTC.

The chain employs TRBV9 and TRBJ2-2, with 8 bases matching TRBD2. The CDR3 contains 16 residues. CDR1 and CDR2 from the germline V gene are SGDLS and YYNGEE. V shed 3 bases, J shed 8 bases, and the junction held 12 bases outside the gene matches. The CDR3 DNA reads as TGTGCCAGCAGCGCTCTAGCGGGTGAGGCTGGGGGGGAGCTGTTTTTT. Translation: CASSALAGEAGGELFF.

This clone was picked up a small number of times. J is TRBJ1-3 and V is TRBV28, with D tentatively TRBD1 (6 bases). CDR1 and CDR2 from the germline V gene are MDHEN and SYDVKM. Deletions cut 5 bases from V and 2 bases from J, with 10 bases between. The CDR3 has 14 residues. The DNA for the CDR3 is TGTGCCAGCAGTCTGGGGGGGCCTGGAAACACCATATATTTT. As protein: CASSLGGPGNTIYF. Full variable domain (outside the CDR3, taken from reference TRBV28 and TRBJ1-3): DVKVTQSSRYLVKRTGEKVFLECVQDMDHENMFWYRQDPGLGLRLIYFSYDVKMKEKGDIPEGYSVSREKKERFSLILESASTNQTSMYLCASSLGGPGNTIYFGEGSWLTVV.

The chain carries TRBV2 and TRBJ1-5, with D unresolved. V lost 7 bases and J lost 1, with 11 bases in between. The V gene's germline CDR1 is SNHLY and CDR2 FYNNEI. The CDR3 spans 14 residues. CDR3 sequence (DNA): TGTGCCAGCAAAGGAGGGATGAGCAATCAGCCCCAGCATTTT. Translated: CASKGGMSNQPQHF.

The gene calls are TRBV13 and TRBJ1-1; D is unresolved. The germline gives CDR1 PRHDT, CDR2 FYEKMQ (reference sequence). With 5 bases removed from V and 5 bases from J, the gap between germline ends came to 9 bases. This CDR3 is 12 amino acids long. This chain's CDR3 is CASSQRWTEAFF. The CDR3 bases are TGTGCCAGCAGCCAACGGTGGACTGAAGCTTTCTTT.

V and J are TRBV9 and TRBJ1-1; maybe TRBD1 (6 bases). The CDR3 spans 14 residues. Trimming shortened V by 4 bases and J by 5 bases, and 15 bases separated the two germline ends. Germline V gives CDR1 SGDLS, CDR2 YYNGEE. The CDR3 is CASSLQVRGTEAFF. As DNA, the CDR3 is TGTGCCAGCAGCCTCCAAGTCAGGGGTACTGAAGCTTTCTTT.

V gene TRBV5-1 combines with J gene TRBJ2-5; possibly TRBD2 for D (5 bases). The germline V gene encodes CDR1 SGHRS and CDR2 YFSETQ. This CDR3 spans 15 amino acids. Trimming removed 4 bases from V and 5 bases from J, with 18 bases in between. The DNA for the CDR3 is TGCGCCAGCAGCCCGACTAAGGGCCTGGGGGAGACCCAGTACTTC. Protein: CASSPTKGLGETQYF.

Written as DNA, the CDR3 is TGTGCCAGCAGTTCCCTCACTGAAGCTTTCTTT. It yields the protein CASSSLTEAFF. The chain has TRBV27 and TRBJ1-1; D call uncertain. Trimming shortened V by 4 bases and J by 4 bases, and 4 bases separated the two germline ends. CDR3 length: 11 residues. Germline V gene lookup returns CDR1 MNHEY and CDR2 SMNVEV (reference sequence).

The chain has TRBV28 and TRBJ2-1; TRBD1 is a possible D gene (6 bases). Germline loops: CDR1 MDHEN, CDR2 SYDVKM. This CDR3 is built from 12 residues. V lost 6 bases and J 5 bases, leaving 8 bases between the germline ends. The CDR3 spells CASSRTDNEQFF. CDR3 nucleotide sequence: TGTGCCAGCAGCCGGACAGACAATGAGCAGTTCTTC.

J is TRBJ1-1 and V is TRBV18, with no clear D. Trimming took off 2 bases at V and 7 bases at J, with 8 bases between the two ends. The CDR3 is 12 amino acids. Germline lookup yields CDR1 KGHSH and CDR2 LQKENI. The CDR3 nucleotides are TGTGCCAGCTCACCAGATCCAGGTGAAGCTTTCTTT. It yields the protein CASSPDPGEAFF.

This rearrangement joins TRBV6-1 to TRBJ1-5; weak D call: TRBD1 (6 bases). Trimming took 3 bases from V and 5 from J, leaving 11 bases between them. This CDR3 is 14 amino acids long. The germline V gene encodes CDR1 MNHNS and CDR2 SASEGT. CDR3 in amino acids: CASSDGRGYQPQHF. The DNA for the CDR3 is TGTGCCAGCAGTGACGGCAGGGGCTATCAGCCCCAGCATTTT.

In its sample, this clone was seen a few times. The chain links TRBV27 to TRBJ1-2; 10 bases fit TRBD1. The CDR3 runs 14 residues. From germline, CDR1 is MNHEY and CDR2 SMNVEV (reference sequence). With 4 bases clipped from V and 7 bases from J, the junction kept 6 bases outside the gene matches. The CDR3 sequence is CASSSYRDRGGYTF. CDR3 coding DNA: TGTGCCAGCAGTTCATACCGGGACAGGGGTGGCTACACCTTC.

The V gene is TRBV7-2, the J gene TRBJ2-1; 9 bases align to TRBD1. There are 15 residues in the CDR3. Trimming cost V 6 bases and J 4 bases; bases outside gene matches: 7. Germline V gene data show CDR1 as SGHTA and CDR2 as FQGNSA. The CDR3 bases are TGTGCCAGCAGGTTGACAGGGGGGTTTTACAATGAGCAGTTCTTC. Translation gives CASRLTGGFYNEQFF.

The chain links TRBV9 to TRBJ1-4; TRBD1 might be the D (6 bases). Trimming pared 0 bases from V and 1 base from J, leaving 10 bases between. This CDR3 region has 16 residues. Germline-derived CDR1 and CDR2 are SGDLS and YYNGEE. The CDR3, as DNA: TGTGCCAGCAGCGTAGACCAGGGGAGAACTAATGAAAAACTGTTTTTT. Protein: CASSVDQGRTNEKLFF.

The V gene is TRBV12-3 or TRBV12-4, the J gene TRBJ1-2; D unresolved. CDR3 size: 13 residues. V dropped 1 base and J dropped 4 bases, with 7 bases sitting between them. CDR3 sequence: CASSLDSFYGYTF. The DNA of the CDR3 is TGTGCCAGCAGTTTAGACAGCTTCTATGGCTACACCTTC.

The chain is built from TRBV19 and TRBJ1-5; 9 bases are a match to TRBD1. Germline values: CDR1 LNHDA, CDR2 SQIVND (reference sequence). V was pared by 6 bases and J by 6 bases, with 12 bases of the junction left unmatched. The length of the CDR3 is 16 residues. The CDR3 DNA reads TGTGCCAGTAGGGAGGTCTCGGGACAGGGCCGTCAGCCCCAGCATTTT. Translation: CASREVSGQGRQPQHF.

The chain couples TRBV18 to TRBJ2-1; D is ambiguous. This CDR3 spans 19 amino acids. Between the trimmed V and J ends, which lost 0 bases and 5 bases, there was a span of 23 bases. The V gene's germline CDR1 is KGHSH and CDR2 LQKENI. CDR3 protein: CASSPPPALKKKNDNEQFF. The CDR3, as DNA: TGTGCCAGCTCACCACCGCCTGCGCTCAAGAAAAAGAACGACAATGAGCAGTTCTTC. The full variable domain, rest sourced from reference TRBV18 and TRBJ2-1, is NAGVMQNPRHLVRRRGQEARLRCSPMKGHSHVYWYRQLPEEGLKFMVYLQKENIIDESGMPKERFSAEFPKEGPSILRIQQVVRGDSAAYFCASSPPPALKKKNDNEQFFGPGTRLTVL.

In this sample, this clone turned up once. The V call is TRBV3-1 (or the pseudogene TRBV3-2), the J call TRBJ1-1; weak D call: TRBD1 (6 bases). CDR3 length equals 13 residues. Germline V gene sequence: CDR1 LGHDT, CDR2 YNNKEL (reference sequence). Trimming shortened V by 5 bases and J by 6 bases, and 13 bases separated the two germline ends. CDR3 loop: CASSFRQDSEAFF. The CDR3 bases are TGTGCCAGCAGCTTCCGACAGGATTCTGAAGCTTTCTTT.

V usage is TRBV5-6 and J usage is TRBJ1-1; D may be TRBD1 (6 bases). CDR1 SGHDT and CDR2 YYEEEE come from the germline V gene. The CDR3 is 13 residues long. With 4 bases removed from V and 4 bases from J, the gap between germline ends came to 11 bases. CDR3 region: CASSNRVGTEAFF. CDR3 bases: TGTGCCAGCAGCAACAGGGTGGGCACTGAAGCTTTCTTT.